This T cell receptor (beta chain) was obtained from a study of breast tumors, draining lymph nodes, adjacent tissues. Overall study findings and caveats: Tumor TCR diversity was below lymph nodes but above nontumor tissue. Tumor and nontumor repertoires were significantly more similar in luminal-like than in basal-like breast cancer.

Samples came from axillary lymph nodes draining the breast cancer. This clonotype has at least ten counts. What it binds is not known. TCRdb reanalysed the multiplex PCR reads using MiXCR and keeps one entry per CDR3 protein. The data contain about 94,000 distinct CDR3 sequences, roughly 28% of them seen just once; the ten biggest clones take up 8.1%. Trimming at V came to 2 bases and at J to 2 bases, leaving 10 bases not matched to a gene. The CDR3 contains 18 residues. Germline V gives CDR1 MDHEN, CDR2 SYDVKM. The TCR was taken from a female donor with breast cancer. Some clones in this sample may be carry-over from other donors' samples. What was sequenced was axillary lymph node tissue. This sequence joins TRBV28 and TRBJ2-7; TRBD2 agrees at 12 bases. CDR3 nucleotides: TGTGCCAGCAGTTTAGAGCGACTAGCGGGAGTGGATCCCTACGAGCAGTACTTC. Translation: CASSLERLAGVDPYEQYF.